Listed below are T cell receptor beta chains from one sample, sequenced in a study of blood T cells in healthy people across ages. In TCRdb, the 5' RACE reads were re-called with MiXCR into one record per CDR3 protein. Here the sample spans more than 800,000 distinct CDR3 sequences, around 28% being singletons. Sequencing input: blood. The receptor source for this set is a woman of 80 years or more in good health. Each CDR3 is given with its conserved first and last residue. D genes are given only for firm matches. Rows may omit the clone size; those that give it use once, few, many or a size class.

>many|TRBV10-3|TRBJ1-2|13|-
TGTGCCATCGCGGACACTCCTAACTATGGCTACACCTTC
CAIADTPNYGYTF
>-|TRBV7-3|TRBJ1-5|13|-
TGTGCCAGCAGCTTAACGCCCAATCAGCCCCAGCATTTT
CASSLTPNQPQHF
>few|TRBV24-1|TRBJ2-3|16|-
TGTGCCACCAGTGATTTAACAGGGCTGGGCACAGATACGCAGTATTTT
CATSDLTGLGTDTQYF
>few|TRBV6-5|TRBJ2-3|14|-
TGTGCCAGCAGAGACTTCCAACCCACAGATACGCAGTATTTT
CASRDFQPTDTQYF
>many|TRBV7-9|TRBJ2-5|14|TRBD1
TGTGCCACCCATACAGGGGGCGTTGGGAAGACCCAGTACTTC
CATHTGGVGKTQYF
>-|TRBV7-2|TRBJ1-1|15|-
TGTGCCAGCAGCTTAGTGGTCGGTGCGAACACTGAAGCTTTCTTT
CASSLVVGANTEAFF
>-|TRBV28|TRBJ2-5|14|TRBD2
TGTGCCAGCAGACCGGGACTAGCTCAAGAGACCCAGTACTTC
CASRPGLAQETQYF
>many|TRBV7-2|TRBJ2-5|16|TRBD1
TGTGCCAGCAGCCCCCGCGGGACAGGGTTTGGTGAGACCCAGTACTTC
CASSPRGTGFGETQYF
>many|TRBV28|TRBJ2-3|15|-
TGTGCCAGCAGTTTATTAGGTAGCCAGGGAGATACGCAGTATTTT
CASSLLGSQGDTQYF
>-|TRBV20-1|TRBJ1-2|12|-
TGCAGTGCTAGAAAAGGGCAAAAAGGCTACACCTTC
CSARKGQKGYTF
>few|TRBV20-1|TRBJ2-6|16|-
TGCAGTGCTAGAGACGACTCGAGCTCTGGGGCCAACGTCCTGACTTTC
CSARDDSSSGANVLTF
>-|TRBV6-2/TRBV6-3|TRBJ1-5|14|-
TGTGCCAGCAGTTACCAGGGGTTCGGCCAGCCCCAGCATTTT
CASSYQGFGQPQHF
>-|TRBV12-3/TRBV12-4|TRBJ2-3|15|TRBD1
TGTGCCAGCAGCCCGGGACAGGGGAGCACAGATGCGCAGTATTTT
CASSPGQGSTDAQYF
>many|TRBV6-2/TRBV6-3|TRBJ2-4|14|-
TGTGCCAGCAGTTACGGTAATAGCGTTATCATTCAGTACTTC
CASSYGNSVIIQYF
>once|TRBV3-1|TRBJ2-7|11|-
TGTGCCAGCAGCCAAGAGGAAGTTCGGTACTTC
CASSQEEVRYF
>many|TRBV6-2/TRBV6-3|TRBJ2-3|13|-
TGTGCCAGCAATCTCAACAGTGGAGATACGCAGTATTTT
CASNLNSGDTQYF
>many|TRBV7-2|TRBJ1-5|16|TRBD1
TGTGCCAGCAGCCCTGGGGACAGGGGCTACAATCAGCCCCAGCATTTT
CASSPGDRGYNQPQHF
>many|TRBV12-3/TRBV12-4|TRBJ2-1|15|TRBD1
TGTGCCAGCAGTCACGGACAGGGACCGTTAAATGAGCAGTTCTTC
CASSHGQGPLNEQFF
>-|TRBV20-1|TRBJ1-5|13|-
TGCAGTGCTAGATACCAGAGCAATCAGCCCCAGCATTTT
CSARYQSNQPQHF
>-|TRBV15|TRBJ2-4|15|-
TGTGCCACCAGCCCTACACGGACAGGGCGGGGGGAGCAGTACTTC
CATSPTRTGRGEQYF
>few|TRBV2|TRBJ2-1|15|TRBD1
TGTGCCAGCAACGACCAGGGGGTGATCCCTAATGAGCAGTTCTTC
CASNDQGVIPNEQFF
>many|TRBV4-3|TRBJ2-3|14|-
TGCGCCAGCAGCCAATCCCAGGGAACAGATACGCAGTATTTT
CASSQSQGTDTQYF
>many|TRBV4-3|TRBJ1-4|15|TRBD1
TGCGCCAGCAGCCAGTCCGGGACAGGGCGCGAAAAACTGTTTTTT
CASSQSGTGREKLFF
>-|TRBV2|TRBJ2-2|16|TRBD1
TGTGCCAGTTCCCGGGACAGCGCAACTAACACCGGGGAGCTGTTTTTT
CASSRDSATNTGELFF
>-|TRBV11-2|TRBJ1-6|15|-
TGTGCCAGCAGCAGCCTCAACGTCGATAATTCACCCCTCCACTTT
CASSSLNVDNSPLHF